The present entry profiles one T cell receptor (beta chain) with its context. Produced via immunoSEQ multiplex PCR; TCRdb's table is partial and in-frame only. Among more than 55,000 clones, roughly 90% were seen once, and the ten largest hold roughly 1.2%. The data belong to a study of OX40 agonist ivuxolimab in advanced cancers. Study in general: Eligibility admitted prior anti-PD-1, anti-PD-L1 or anti-CTLA-4 therapy; 40% had some.

Germline CDR1 and CDR2: SGHAT and FQNNGV. The V and J ends lost 5 bases and 2 bases, in that order; junction bases with no gene match: 12. The CDR3 consists of 16 residues. This specimen was CD4+ or CD8+ T cells sorted from blood, taken in a trial of the OX40 agonist ivuxolimab. The sequence derives from an adult with an advanced solid tumor such as melanoma, head and neck, liver or kidney cancer. The chain is built from TRBV11-2 and TRBJ2-7; TRBD2 matches 7 bases. The CDR3 DNA sequence: TGTGCCAGCAGCCTCCGACTAGCCGGTCTCACCTACGAGCAGTACTTC. Residues: CASSLRLAGLTYEQYF. Supplemented by reference TRBV11-2 and TRBJ2-7, the full variable domain reads EAGVAQSPRYKIIEKRQSVAFWCNPISGHATLYWYQQILGQGPKLLIQFQNNGVVDDSQLPKDRFSAERLKGVDSTLKIQPAKLEDSAVYLCASSLRLAGLTYEQYFGPGTRLTVT.